Listed below are T cell receptor beta chains from one sample, sequenced in a study of CD4 T cells in relation to SARS-CoV-2 and coronaviruses. Using immunoSEQ multiplex PCR, the repertoire was profiled, and TCRdb retains in-frame clones only, with some absent. This sample has about 18,000 clones, with over 70% found just once. Their specific antigens are unknown. Sequenced sample: CD4+ T cells from PBMCs, cultured in vitro. The receptors originated from a human donor in good health. Both conserved end residues are part of each CDR3. Fields, in order: J gene, V gene, CDR3 protein.

TRBJ2-5 TRBV18 CASSRGSQETQYF
TRBJ2-7 TRBV12-1 CASSLGTGTSYEQYF
TRBJ1-2 TRBV7-9 CASSLGGNGYTF
TRBJ2-3 TRBV4-2 CASSNPATDTRYF
TRBJ2-1 TRBV30 CAWSVPGSWTSYNEQFF
TRBJ1-1 TRBV18 CASSPPVAGENTEAFF
TRBJ2-1 TRBV10-2 CATKGGGPWNEQFF
TRBJ2-1 TRBV19 CASSTAGTSFYNEQFF
TRBJ2-4 TRBV4-1 CASSQDRRSPKNIQYF
TRBJ2-2 TRBV7-8 CASSFQDRVGTGELFF
TRBJ2-3 TRBV27 CASSLNRQRGPGNLDTQYF
TRBJ1-1 TRBV3-1/TRBV3-2 CASSRLLGEGTEAFF
TRBJ1-3 TRBV5-1 CASSSSGTGRSGNTIYF
TRBJ2-3 TRBV2 CASSGVQGFLDTQYF
TRBJ1-6 TRBV6-5 CASIRDDYYNSPLHF
TRBJ2-2 TRBV19 CASSSLEATGSGFTGELFF
TRBJ2-5 TRBV27 CASSLSGETQYF
TRBJ2-3 TRBV7-3 CASARGQADDTQYF
TRBJ2-1 TRBV5-1 CASSNSVSYNEQFF
TRBJ1-2 TRBV7-8 CASSLVPAVYGYTF
TRBJ2-7 TRBV27 CASSPWDRGREQYF
TRBJ1-1 TRBV4-1 CASSQAGRQGNLKTFF
TRBJ2-7 TRBV12-3/TRBV12-4 CASSFFNEQYF
TRBJ1-5 TRBV19 CASSMQTGGDQPQHF
TRBJ1-3 TRBV28 CASSFTIPSGNTIYF
TRBJ2-2 TRBV5-5 CASSLAGQGRRAGELFF
TRBJ2-7 TRBV10-3 CAISEGYEQYF
TRBJ2-7 TRBV4-2 CASSPLLAGENEQYF
TRBJ2-2 TRBV4-2 CASSQGTGELFF
TRBJ1-2 TRBV21-1 CASSIGQGAEGYTF
TRBJ1-3 TRBV5-1 CASSLGTLNSGNTIYF
TRBJ1-6 TRBV5-6 CASSLINSPLHF
TRBJ2-7 TRBV9 CASSVGQGTSYEQYF
TRBJ1-4 TRBV6-6 CASSLIRGQGMGEKLFF
TRBJ1-5 TRBV4-1 CASSQGVGKTEGNQPQHF
TRBJ1-5 TRBV11-2 CASSLAGSGQPQHF
TRBJ1-4 TRBV5-1 CASSILGQTNEKLFF
TRBJ2-4 TRBV4-3 CASSQERGGPGKNIQYF
TRBJ1-2 TRBV2 CASQRDRVNYGYTF
TRBJ2-7 TRBV28 CASNNGGPPYEQYF
TRBJ2-2 TRBV2 CARRREALENTGELFF